The count of the clone carrying this TCR beta chain is one. Data came from immunoSEQ multiplex PCR; TCRdb stores just in-frame clones and leaves some out. The sample shows about 230,000 clones, over 75% of them seen only once. This sample was taken from a study of blood T cell repertoires in COVID-19. V shed 6 bases, J shed 4 bases, and the junction held 3 bases outside the gene matches. Germline CDR1 is MNHEY and CDR2 is SVGAGI. The CDR3 length is 14 residues. This chain links TRBV6-5 with TRBJ2-5; 12 bases are shared with TRBD2. Sequencing was carried out using peripheral blood. The source is a woman older than 75 with acute or convalescent COVID-19. The DNA for the CDR3 is TGTGCCAGCAGGCGGACTAGCGGGATAGAGACCCAGTACTTC. As protein: CASRRTSGIETQYF.